These T cell receptor beta chains were read from a single sample in a study of blood T cell repertoires in COVID-19. Data came from immunoSEQ multiplex PCR; TCRdb stores just in-frame clones and leaves some out. The data show about 340,000 clones, with 92% seen just once and about a fifth held by the top ten. The source material was PBMCs or T cells enriched from blood (not recorded which). These receptors were taken from a woman aged 25 to 39 who had recovered from COVID-19. CDR3s include the opening cysteine and the closing phenylalanine or tryptophan. Fields, in order: V gene, clone size, D gene, J gene, CDR3 protein, CDR3 DNA. A D gene is named only where the DNA matches it firmly. The size entry is marked missing in some rows and otherwise reads once, few, many or a size class.

TRBV4-1	-	-	TRBJ1-1	CASSQRTGSEAFF	TGCGCCAGCAGCCAACGCACAGGTTCTGAAGCTTTCTTT
TRBV9	-	TRBD2	TRBJ2-1	CASSPTGTSSSNEQFF	TGTGCCAGCAGCCCAACCGGGACTAGCAGCTCGAATGAGCAGTTCTTC
TRBV19	-	-	TRBJ2-6	CASSIWASGANVLTF	TGTGCCAGTAGTATCTGGGCCTCTGGGGCCAACGTCCTGACTTTC
TRBV2	-	-	TRBJ2-3	CASSFVTRRDTQYF	TGTGCCAGCAGTTTTGTGACTAGGCGCGATACGCAGTATTTT
TRBV3-1/TRBV3-2	-	-	TRBJ1-2	CASSPAGANYGYTF	TGTGCCAGCAGCCCGGCGGGAGCTAACTATGGCTACACCTTC
TRBV18	-	TRBD2	TRBJ2-3	CASSPPFRLAGAGTDTQYF	TGTGCCAGCTCACCACCGTTTCGCCTGGCGGGAGCAGGCACAGATACGCAGTATTTT
TRBV2	-	TRBD1	TRBJ2-7	CATKLAGTGGPEQYF	TGTGCCACCAAGCTGGCCGGGACAGGGGGTCCCGAGCAGTACTTC
TRBV2	-	TRBD1	TRBJ1-6	CASRGQGILALHF	TGTGCCAGCAGGGGACAGGGGATACTTGCCCTCCACTTT
TRBV5-6	-	TRBD1	TRBJ1-6	CASSRGAQGATYNSPLHF	TGTGCCAGCAGCCGGGGGGCTCAGGGGGCTACCTATAATTCACCCCTCCACTTT
TRBV7-2	once	TRBD2	TRBJ2-7	CASSRGGGTERGEQYF	TGTGCCAGCAGCCGCGGGGGGGGGACTGAGCGAGGCGAGCAGTACTTC
TRBV27	once	-	TRBJ2-7	CASSLAGQPYEQYF	TGTGCCAGCAGTTTAGCGGGACAGCCTTACGAGCAGTACTTC
TRBV10-3	few	-	TRBJ1-4	CAISESGAANEKLFF	TGTGCCATCAGTGAGTCGGGGGCAGCTAATGAAAAACTGTTTTTT
TRBV27	once	-	TRBJ1-5	CASSLPQARCNQPQHF	TGTGCCAGCAGTTTGCCCCAAGCCAGGTGTAATCAGCCCCAGCATTTT
TRBV7-9	-	TRBD1	TRBJ1-2	CASSPTGTVMEGYTF	TGTGCCAGCAGCCCTACCGGGACAGTCATGGAAGGCTACACCTTC
TRBV11-2	-	-	TRBJ2-7	CASSVNSGDSYEQYF	TGTGCCAGCAGCGTCAATAGCGGAGACTCCTACGAGCAGTACTTC
TRBV10-3	-	-	TRBJ2-7	CAISERQGLSYEQYF	TGTGCCATCAGTGAGAGGCAGGGTCTCTCCTACGAGCAGTACTTC
TRBV11-3	-	TRBD1	TRBJ2-7	CASSLGRDRGMSSYEQYF	TGTGCCAGCAGCTTAGGGCGGGACAGGGGAATGAGCTCCTACGAGCAGTACTTC
TRBV12-5	-	-	TRBJ1-1	CASGSWGGIGRTEAFF	TGTGCTAGTGGCTCTTGGGGGGGCATTGGTCGGACTGAAGCTTTCTTT
TRBV3-1/TRBV3-2	once	TRBD1	TRBJ2-1	CASSQGTGGNEQFF	TGTGCCAGCAGCCAAGGAACAGGGGGCAATGAGCAGTTCTTC
TRBV6-5	-	TRBD2	TRBJ2-3	CASRRTSGSEDTQYF	TGTGCCAGCAGGCGGACTAGCGGGAGTGAAGATACGCAGTATTTT
TRBV28	-	TRBD1	TRBJ2-5	CASNPHGTGYQETQYF	TGTGCCAGCAATCCCCACGGGACAGGGTACCAAGAGACCCAGTACTTC
TRBV11-2	-	TRBD1	TRBJ1-2	CASSLGTGDNYGYTF	TGTGCCAGCAGCTTGGGGACAGGGGACAACTATGGCTACACCTTC
TRBV7-8	-	-	TRBJ2-2	CASSVTRSNTGELFF	TGTGCCAGCAGCGTTACTAGGTCGAACACCGGGGAGCTGTTTTTT
TRBV15	-	-	TRBJ1-4	CATSRVKGVNEKLFF	TGTGCCACCAGCAGAGTAAAGGGAGTGAATGAAAAACTGTTTTTT
TRBV5-1	once	-	TRBJ1-1	CASSWGDPRSTEAFF	TGCGCCAGCAGCTGGGGGGATCCGCGGAGCACTGAAGCTTTCTTT
TRBV6-2/TRBV6-3	-	TRBD2	TRBJ2-2	CASSYSRTSGRSTGELFF	TGTGCCAGCAGTTACTCGAGGACTAGCGGTAGGAGCACCGGGGAGCTGTTTTTT
TRBV27	-	TRBD2	TRBJ2-7	CASSLSPRAGGPHEQYF	TGTGCCAGCAGTTTATCCCCCAGAGCGGGAGGGCCCCACGAGCAGTACTTC
TRBV7-9	once	TRBD1	TRBJ1-2	CASTPRTGGGYGYTF	TGTGCCAGCACCCCCAGGACAGGGGGTGGCTATGGCTACACCTTC
TRBV6-2/TRBV6-3	-	TRBD1	TRBJ2-1	CASSRTGRSYNEQFF	TGTGCCAGCAGTCGGACAGGGAGGTCCTACAATGAGCAGTTCTTC
TRBV14	-	-	TRBJ1-3	CASSPGQGNTIYF	TGTGCCAGCAGCCCGGGACAAGGGAACACCATATATTTT
TRBV24-1	-	TRBD2	TRBJ2-2	CATKHGGAGEVGELFF	TGTGCCACCAAACATGGTGGAGCGGGAGAGGTCGGGGAGCTGTTTTTT
TRBV7-2	-	-	TRBJ1-5	CASSLVSGDQPQHF	TGTGCCAGCAGCTTAGTATCAGGGGACCAGCCCCAGCATTTT
TRBV20-1	-	TRBD1	TRBJ1-1	CSAPDRAGTFF	TGCAGTGCCCCCGACAGGGCCGGAACTTTCTTT
TRBV3-1/TRBV3-2	-	-	TRBJ2-2	CASSQVSRGTGELFF	TGTGCCAGCAGCCAAGTCTCGCGGGGAACCGGGGAGCTGTTTTTT
TRBV7-9	-	-	TRBJ1-1	CASSPWAGLNTEAFF	TGTGCCAGCAGCCCCTGGGCAGGTTTGAACACTGAAGCTTTCTTT
TRBV15	-	-	TRBJ2-5	CATSRDSREETQYF	TGTGCCACCAGCAGAGATAGCCGTGAAGAGACCCAGTACTTC
TRBV11-3	once	TRBD1	TRBJ1-1	CASSKQGGDTEAFF	TGTGCCAGCAGCAAACAGGGGGGGGACACTGAAGCTTTCTTT
TRBV28	-	TRBD2	TRBJ2-7	CASSFLPTSGDTYEQYF	TGTGCCAGCAGTTTCCTTCCGACTAGCGGGGACACCTACGAGCAGTACTTC
TRBV7-9	-	-	TRBJ2-1	CASSLAPGYYNEQFF	TGTGCCAGCAGCTTAGCGCCAGGGTACTACAATGAGCAGTTCTTC